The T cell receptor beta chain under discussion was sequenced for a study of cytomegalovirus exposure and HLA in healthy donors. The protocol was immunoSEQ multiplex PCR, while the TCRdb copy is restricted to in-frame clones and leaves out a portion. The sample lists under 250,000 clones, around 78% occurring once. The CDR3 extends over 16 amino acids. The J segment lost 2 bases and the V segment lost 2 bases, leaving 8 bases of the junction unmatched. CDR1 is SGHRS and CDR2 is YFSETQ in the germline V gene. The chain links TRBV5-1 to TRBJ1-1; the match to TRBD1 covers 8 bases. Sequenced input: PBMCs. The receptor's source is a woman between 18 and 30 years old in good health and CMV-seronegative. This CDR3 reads CASSFLGQGQNTEAFF. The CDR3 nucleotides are TGCGCCAGCAGCTTCCTCGGACAGGGTCAAAACACTGAAGCTTTCTTT.